Presented here are 31 T cell receptor beta chains from one specimen sequenced in a study of identical twins. Each CDR3 protein gets one entry after TCRdb re-called the 5' RACE reads with MiXCR. Of 450,000 to 650,000 distinct CDR3 sequences detected, 12% to 15% appear once; the ten largest clones hold around 0.4%. The data also belong to a second study, concerning yellow fever vaccine responses in identical twins.

What was sequenced was CD4+ T cells sorted from blood. The receptors come from a woman aged 18-30 years in good health.

The gene calls are TRBV14 and TRBJ2-1; 7 bases match TRBD2. J lost 7 bases, V lost 5 bases, and 8 bases had no gene match. CDR3 length: 14 residues. The germline V gene has CDR1 SGHDN and CDR2 FVKESK. The CDR3 reads CASSFWRESNEQFF. The CDR3 DNA sequence: TGTGCCAGCAGCTTTTGGCGGGAGAGTAATGAGCAGTTCTTC.

This clonotype was counted only a few times. This chain connects TRBV4-1 to TRBJ2-3, with a possible D match to TRBD2 (5 bases). The germline gives CDR1 MGHRA, CDR2 YSYEKL. V gave up 0 bases and J gave up 2 bases, with 12 bases separating them. The CDR3 spans 16 residues. The chain's CDR3 is CASSQEWASPTDTQYF. The CDR3 DNA sequence: TGCGCCAGCAGCCAAGAATGGGCTAGCCCCACAGATACGCAGTATTTT.

This sequence joins TRBV3-1 and TRBJ2-1; TRBD2 aligns across 9 bases. V shed 2 bases, J shed 5 bases, and the junction held 7 bases outside the gene matches. This CDR3 is 16 amino acids long. CDR1 and CDR2 from the germline V gene are LGHDT and YNNKEL (reference sequence). This CDR3 is CASSQIPGLADNEQFF. The DNA for the CDR3 is TGTGCCAGCAGCCAAATCCCGGGACTAGCTGACAATGAGCAGTTCTTC.

This clonotype was counted many times. This chain links TRBV5-1 with TRBJ2-3, with a tentative D call TRBD1 (5 bases). V was shortened by 2 bases and J by 2 bases, with 12 bases between the two germline ends. The CDR3 consists of 15 residues. The germline gives CDR1 SGHRS, CDR2 YFSETQ. The CDR3 sequence: CASSLSGYSTDTQYF. For the CDR3, the DNA is TGCGCCAGCAGCTTATCAGGGTACTCCACAGATACGCAGTATTTT. Using reference TRBV5-1 and TRBJ2-3 for the parts outside the CDR3, the full variable domain is KAGVTQTPRYLIKTRGQQVTLSCSPISGHRSVSWYQQTPGQGLQFLFEYFSETQRNKGNFPGRFSGRQFSNSRSEMNVSTLELGDSALYLCASSLSGYSTDTQYFGPGTRLTVL.

This clonotype was seen a few times. The chain links TRBV12-3 or TRBV12-4 to TRBJ2-1; 8 positions agree with TRBD2. V lost 3 bases, J lost 4 bases, and 5 bases stayed unmatched. The length of the CDR3 is 15 residues. As DNA, the CDR3 is TGTGCCAGCAGTTTTGTTACTAGCGGATACAATGAGCAGTTCTTC. Translated: CASSFVTSGYNEQFF.

V is TRBV12-3 or TRBV12-4 and J is TRBJ2-5; tentative D call: TRBD2 (7 bases). This CDR3 is built from 16 residues. V was trimmed by 2 bases and J by 5 bases, leaving 18 bases between them. The CDR3 DNA is TGTGCCAGCAGTTTATGGACAGCGGGGACCGGTGAGACCCAGTACTTC. Its protein product is CASSLWTAGTGETQYF.

This chain connects TRBV20-1 to TRBJ2-3; 9 bases fit TRBD1. CDR3 length: 14 amino acids. Germline assignment: CDR1 DFQATT and CDR2 SNEGSKA (reference sequence). The J segment lost 8 bases and the V segment lost 5 bases, leaving 11 bases of the junction unmatched. CDR3 loop: CSAGGDRVRGTQYF. The CDR3 nucleotides read TGCAGTGCTGGTGGGGACAGGGTAAGGGGTACGCAGTATTTT.

CDR3 region: CAIRGGTSERTDTQYF. DNA for the CDR3: TGTGCCATCAGAGGAGGGACTAGCGAACGCACAGATACGCAGTATTTT. The chain is built from TRBV10-3 and TRBJ2-3, with TRBD2 identical over 10 bases. Trimming took 6 bases from V and 1 from J; bases not matched to a gene: 7. The CDR3 has 16 residues. The V gene's germline CDR1 is ENHRY and CDR2 SYGVKD.

This chain links TRBV20-1 with TRBJ1-6, with a possible D match to TRBD1 (5 bases). CDR1 DFQATT and CDR2 SNEGSKA come from the germline V gene (reference sequence). The CDR3 sequence is 13 residues long. Deletions cut 4 bases from V and 5 bases from J, with 9 bases between. CDR3: CSAMAGNNSPLHF. In nucleotides, the CDR3 is TGCAGTGCTATGGCAGGGAATAATTCACCCCTCCACTTT.

This clonotype was seen a handful of times. The V call is TRBV6-4, the J call TRBJ2-6, with D hard to call. Germline CDR1 MRHNA, CDR2 SNTAGT. The CDR3 consists of 13 residues. With 3 bases removed from V and 3 bases from J, the gap between germline ends came to 3 bases. The CDR3 here is CASSEGGANVLTF. Here the CDR3 DNA reads TGTGCCAGCAGTGAAGGTGGGGCCAACGTCCTGACTTTC.

This clonotype was seen repeatedly, ten times or more. V is TRBV5-5 and J is TRBJ2-1; the match to TRBD2 covers 7 bases. Germline loops: CDR1 SGHKS, CDR2 YYEKEE (reference sequence). The CDR3 loop spans 18 amino acids. V lost 1 base and J lost 4; bases outside the gene matches: 14. For the CDR3, the DNA is TGTGCCAGCAGCTTGACACCCCGACTAGCAGCAATTTACAATGAGCAGTTCTTC. This sequence encodes CASSLTPRLAAIYNEQFF.

The J gene is TRBJ1-5, the V gene TRBV5-6, with D tentatively TRBD1 (6 bases). Trimming took off 3 bases at V and 2 bases at J, with 12 bases between the two ends. The CDR3 has 15 amino acids. Looked up from germline, CDR1 is SGHDT and CDR2 is YYEEEE. The CDR3 region has the DNA TGTGCCAGCAGCTACAGGGATCTCGGCAATCAGCCCCAGCATTTT. Translation: CASSYRDLGNQPQHF.

This clonotype was picked up a small number of times. The V and J genes are TRBV9 and TRBJ2-4; D call uncertain. CDR3 length: 14 residues. The germline V gene encodes CDR1 SGDLS and CDR2 YYNGEE. Between the trimmed V and J ends, which lost 0 bases and 7 bases, there was a span of 11 bases. The CDR3 DNA reads TGTGCCAGCAGCGTAGCTTGGACGAATAACATTCAGTACTTC. It encodes CASSVAWTNNIQYF.

The CDR3 sequence is CASRSHGRIYEQYF. CDR3 nucleotides: TGTGCCAGCAGAAGCCACGGACGTATCTACGAGCAGTACTTC. The genes are TRBV6-1 and TRBJ2-7, with D uncertain. V shed 6 bases and J shed 3 bases, with 15 bases lying between them. This CDR3 comprises 14 residues. From germline, CDR1 is MNHNS and CDR2 SASEGT.

CDR3 amino acids: CASSLTSFSYNEQFF. Written as DNA, the CDR3 is TGTGCCAGCAGCCTGACTAGTTTCTCCTACAATGAGCAGTTCTTC. The chain joins TRBV4-2 to TRBJ2-1; weak D call: TRBD2 (6 bases). The V end lost 4 bases, the J end lost 0 bases, and 10 bases lay between the germline ends. CDR1 and CDR2 from the germline V gene are LGHNA and YNFKEQ. This CDR3 contains 15 residues.

This clonotype has a count of ten or more. The gene calls are TRBV20-1 and TRBJ2-7; TRBD1 matches at 9 bases. This CDR3 has 13 residues. After removal of 5 bases from V and 4 bases from J, the junction contained 6 bases not matched to a gene. CDR1 and CDR2 from the germline V gene are DFQATT and SNEGSKA (reference sequence). DNA of the CDR3: TGCAGTGCTTCCCGGACAGGGGCTTACGAGCAGTACTTC. Translating gives CSASRTGAYEQYF.

This clonotype has more than one count but fewer than ten. CDR3 coding DNA: TGTGCCAGCAGCCAAGAGCCCTTTGGTGTGGGAGGGCCGGATACGCAGTATTTT. Amino acid sequence: CASSQEPFGVGGPDTQYF. This chain links TRBV3-1 with TRBJ2-3, with 7 positions matching TRBD2. V shed 0 bases and J 6 bases; nucleotides not matched to a gene: 15. The germline V gene encodes CDR1 LGHDT and CDR2 YNNKEL (reference sequence). This CDR3 is 18 amino acids long.

The V gene is TRBV27, the J gene TRBJ2-7, with D perhaps matching TRBD1 (6 bases). This CDR3 contains 14 residues. Germline loops: CDR1 MNHEY, CDR2 SMNVEV (reference sequence). Trimming took off 7 bases at V and 0 bases at J, with 13 bases between the two ends. This CDR3 reads CASKRQESSYEQYF. CDR3 in DNA: TGTGCCAGCAAAAGACAGGAAAGCTCCTACGAGCAGTACTTC.

CDR3 loop: CASSQVPPPIYTYEQFF. The CDR3 region has the DNA TGCGCCAGCAGCCAAGTCCCCCCCCCTATATATACATATGAGCAGTTCTTC. The chain has TRBV4-1 and TRBJ2-1, with unresolved D. The V gene's germline CDR1 is MGHRA and CDR2 YSYEKL. This CDR3 spans 17 amino acids. The ends were cut back, 1 base at V and 8 bases at J, with 21 bases in the middle.

This chain uses TRBV20-1 with TRBJ2-3, with 15 bases aligning to TRBD2. Germline V gene sequence: CDR1 DFQATT, CDR2 SNEGSKA (reference sequence). V lost 1 base and J lost 5; bases outside the gene matches: 19. CDR3 length equals 21 residues. CDR3: CSARGSPDWTSGGAVLDTQYF. The CDR3 DNA reads as TGCAGTGCTAGAGGATCCCCGGATTGGACTAGCGGGGGGGCCGTTTTAGATACGCAGTATTTT.

This clonotype has a handful of counts. The V gene is TRBV5-1, the J gene TRBJ2-1; D is tentatively TRBD1 or TRBD2 (5 bases each). V was pared by 2 bases and J by 4 bases, with 13 bases between. The CDR3 consists of 15 residues. Germline CDR1 reads SGHRS; CDR2 reads YFSETQ. The CDR3 region is CASSFRDGSYNEQFF. The CDR3 nucleotides read TGCGCCAGCAGCTTCCGGGACGGGTCTTACAATGAGCAGTTCTTC.

A few counts support this clonotype. The chain carries TRBV7-9 and TRBJ2-7, with TRBD1 matching over 7 bases. The germline CDR1 and CDR2 sequences are SEHNR and FQNEAQ (reference sequence). CDR3 length equals 15 residues. J was trimmed by 2 bases and V by 4 bases; bases with no gene match: 8. CDR3 in amino acids: CASSSMGQPTYEQYV. For the CDR3, the DNA is TGTGCCAGCAGCTCGATGGGACAGCCTACCTACGAGCAGTACGTC.

The chain recombines TRBV7-9 with TRBJ2-4; 10 positions agree with TRBD1. The CDR3 has 15 residues. Per the germline V gene, CDR1 is SEHNR and CDR2 is FQNEAQ (reference sequence). Trimming cost V 2 bases and J 4 bases; bases outside gene matches: 2. The CDR3 spells CASSLWDRGKNIQYF. CDR3 DNA sequence: TGTGCCAGCAGCTTATGGGACAGGGGTAAAAACATTCAGTACTTC.

The chain employs TRBV20-1 and TRBJ2-3, with TRBD2 as a possible D gene (7 bases). The length of the CDR3 is 14 residues. Between the trimmed V and J ends, which lost 4 bases and 5 bases, there was a span of 16 bases. Germline lookup yields CDR1 DFQATT and CDR2 SNEGSKA (reference sequence). CDR3 sequence: CSATLGGGQDTQYF. Here the CDR3 DNA reads TGCAGTGCTACTCTAGGGGGGGGCCAAGATACGCAGTATTTT.

V usage is TRBV14 and J usage is TRBJ2-1; the D gene is possibly TRBD1 (6 bases). Germline lookup yields CDR1 SGHDN and CDR2 FVKESK. The CDR3 is 15 amino acids. V lost 0 bases and J lost 5, with 11 bases in between. CDR3 sequence: CASSQDYKGDNEQFF. The DNA for the CDR3 is TGTGCCAGCAGCCAAGACTACAAGGGGGACAATGAGCAGTTCTTC. Combining the CDR3 with reference TRBV14 and TRBJ2-1 gives the whole variable domain EAGVTQFPSHSVIEKGQTVTLRCDPISGHDNLYWYRRVMGKEIKFLLHFVKESKQDESGMPNNRFLAERTGGTYSTLKVQPAELEDSGVYFCASSQDYKGDNEQFFGPGTRLTVL.

This clonotype has more than one count but fewer than ten. The chain uses TRBV20-1 and TRBJ2-1, with 7 bases fitting TRBD2. Germline lookup yields CDR1 DFQATT and CDR2 SNEGSKA (reference sequence). The ends lost 7 bases at V and 7 bases at J; junction bases unmatched: 10. The CDR3 is 13 amino acids. The CDR3 region has the DNA TGCAGTGGCCAGGGAGGGCCAATAAATGAGCAGTTCTTC. This sequence encodes CSGQGGPINEQFF.

The V gene is TRBV6-4, the J gene TRBJ1-2; D might be TRBD1 (5 bases). The CDR3 sequence is 14 residues long. The V and J ends lost 3 bases and 0 bases respectively, with 8 bases between them. Germline V CDR1 and CDR2: MRHNA, SNTAGT. The CDR3 loop is CASSDTGSNYGYTF. CDR3 in DNA: TGTGCCAGCAGTGATACAGGATCTAACTATGGCTACACCTTC.

This clonotype has only a few counts. The rearrangement links TRBV7-9 to TRBJ2-2; TRBD2 aligns across 10 bases. Germline V gene sequence: CDR1 SEHNR, CDR2 FQNEAQ (reference sequence). The J segment lost 6 bases and the V segment lost 2 bases, leaving 9 bases of the junction unmatched. The CDR3 contains 17 residues. CDR3 protein: CASSLTPKLAGPGELFF. The CDR3 region has the DNA TGTGCCAGCAGCTTAACGCCCAAACTAGCGGGGCCCGGGGAGCTGTTTTTT.

This clonotype was found a few times. The gene calls are TRBV5-1 and TRBJ1-4; D not certain. The V end lost 1 base, the J end lost 0 bases, and 7 bases lay between the germline ends. The germline V gene has CDR1 SGHRS and CDR2 YFSETQ. CDR3 length equals 15 residues. CDR3 loop: CASSLTGATNEKLFF. The CDR3 DNA sequence: TGCGCCAGCAGCTTGACGGGAGCAACTAATGAAAAACTGTTTTTT.

This clonotype was recorded a few times. This chain links TRBV7-2 with TRBJ2-2; 10 bases are shared with TRBD1. The CDR3 is 17 residues long. Trimming removed 5 bases from V and 4 bases from J; junction bases left unmatched: 10. Germline assignment: CDR1 SGHTA and CDR2 FQGNSA. CDR3 sequence reads: CASSADRGRGFTGELFF. As DNA, the CDR3 is TGTGCCAGCAGCGCAGACAGGGGGCGCGGATTCACCGGGGAGCTGTTTTTT.

This clonotype was observed at least ten times. This chain joins TRBV2 and TRBJ2-6, with unresolved D. The CDR3 is made up of 15 amino acids. V lost 5 bases to trimming and J lost 2 bases, with 10 bases between them. From germline, CDR1 is SNHLY and CDR2 FYNNEI. CDR3 amino acids: CASSRPAPGANVLTF. CDR3 in DNA: TGTGCCAGCAGTAGACCCGCTCCTGGGGCCAACGTCCTGACTTTC.